Each of the 2 T cell receptor beta chains below was sequenced from the same sample in a study of cytomegalovirus exposure and HLA in healthy donors. In the PCR, 60 Vbeta and 13 Jbeta primers were used. Clones were sequenced by immunoSEQ multiplex PCR, and TCRdb holds only the in-frame ones, with some missing. The sample shows 90,000 to 110,000 clones, about 80% of them seen only once. Material for sequencing was PBMCs. These receptors originate from a woman aged 45-65 years in good health and CMV-seropositive.

This clone has more than one count but fewer than ten. The chain recombines TRBV6-6 with TRBJ1-3, with a tentative D call TRBD1 (6 bases). Trimming shortened V by 0 bases and J by 0 bases, and 9 bases separated the two germline ends. This CDR3 has 16 amino acids. In germline, CDR1 is MNHNY, CDR2 SVGAGI (reference sequence). As DNA, the CDR3 is TGTGCCAGCAGTTACTCGACAGGCAACTCTGGAAACACCATATATTTT. Translating it yields CASSYSTGNSGNTIYF.

This sequence joins TRBV6-6 and TRBJ1-1; D might be TRBD1 (5 bases). The V end lost 6 bases, the J end lost 0 bases, and 14 bases lay between the germline ends. CDR3 length: 15 residues. Germline lookup yields CDR1 MNHNY and CDR2 SVGAGI (reference sequence). The CDR3 bases are TGTGCCAGCAGACCGGGGGAGGGTATGAACACTGAAGCTTTCTTT. The encoded protein is CASRPGEGMNTEAFF.